This record concerns one T cell receptor beta chain sequence. The method was immunoSEQ multiplex PCR; TCRdb's version includes in-frame clones alone and lacks a portion of them. The table includes 55,000 to 80,000 clones, roughly 91% detected once. The data derive from a study of technical replicates of blood from a handful of donors. Germline assignment: CDR1 LNHDA and CDR2 SQIVND (reference sequence). There are 16 residues in the CDR3. The junction had 7 bases not matched to a gene; V was cut back by 5 bases and J by 1 base. The chain combines TRBV19 with TRBJ1-5, with 8 bases aligning to TRBD1. This sequence originates from a human donor in good health. Some clones in this sample may be carry-over from other donors' samples. The specimen sequenced was PBMCs. The CDR3 sequence: CASSEKTGASNQPQHF. DNA of the CDR3: TGTGCCAGTAGTGAGAAGACAGGGGCGAGCAATCAGCCCCAGCATTTT.